These T cell receptor beta chains were read from a single sample in a study of cytomegalovirus exposure and HLA in healthy donors. The repertoire was sequenced with immunoSEQ multiplex PCR; TCRdb's copy has only in-frame clones and lacks some. The sample includes about 43,000 clones, roughly 51% seen only once; the top ten take approximately 6%. Material for sequencing was PBMCs. These receptors were obtained from a man between 60 and 70 years old in good health and CMV-seronegative. The CDR3 runs from the conserved cysteine through the conserved F or W. The D gene is left open where the match is weak. Size is stated for part of the rows, as once, few or many counts, or as a class when the clone is expanded.

d_call j_call clone_size v_call cdr3_aa cdr3_nt
TRBD2 TRBJ2-3 NA TRBV5-4 CASSFPVAGVSTDTQYF TGTGCCAGCAGCTTTCCCGTAGCGGGAGTGTCCACAGATACGCAGTATTTT
NA TRBJ1-1 few TRBV7-2 CASSLGGGGAEAFF TGTGCCAGCAGCTTAGGGGGCGGGGGAGCTGAAGCTTTCTTT
NA TRBJ2-6 NA TRBV10-3 CAISPRSSGANVLTF TGTGCCATCAGCCCACGTAGCTCTGGGGCCAACGTCCTGACTTTC
TRBD1 TRBJ1-4 few TRBV6-6 CASSPRGAEGKLFF TGTGCCAGCAGTCCCAGGGGGGCCGAGGGAAAACTGTTTTTT
TRBD2 TRBJ2-3 NA TRBV30 CAWKSGRGIRTDTQYF TGTGCCTGGAAGAGCGGGAGGGGTATTCGCACAGATACGCAGTATTTT
NA TRBJ2-5 few TRBV20-1 CSARQETQYF TGCAGTGCTAGACAGGAGACCCAGTACTTC
TRBD2 TRBJ2-5 NA TRBV25-1 CASSDGLAGETQYF TGTGCCAGCAGTGATGGGCTAGCGGGAGAGACCCAGTACTTC
TRBD1 TRBJ1-2 NA TRBV4-2 CASSQAGQGNYGYTF TGTGCCAGCAGCCAAGCGGGACAGGGGAACTATGGCTACACCTTC
TRBD1 TRBJ1-2 NA TRBV29-1 CSAGTGGFYGYTF TGCAGCGCCGGGACAGGGGGCTTCTATGGCTACACCTTC
TRBD2 TRBJ2-1 NA TRBV5-1 CASSLQPAGASNEQFF TGCGCCAGCAGCTTGCAGCCAGCGGGAGCATCCAATGAGCAGTTCTTC
NA TRBJ2-4 few TRBV28 CASGGLRADQKAKNIQYF TGTGCCAGCGGAGGACTACGAGCGGACCAAAAAGCCAAAAACATTCAGTACTTC
NA TRBJ1-1 NA TRBV4-2 CASSWRGVNHVNTEAFF TGTGCCAGCAGCTGGAGAGGTGTGAATCATGTGAACACTGAAGCTTTCTTT
NA TRBJ1-5 few TRBV28 CASSLRGGWEELNQPQHF TGTGCCAGCAGTTTAAGGGGAGGTTGGGAGGAGCTAAATCAGCCCCAGCATTTT
NA TRBJ1-1 few TRBV6-1 CASSDATGRVRLDTEAFF TGTGCCAGCAGTGATGCAACGGGGAGGGTTCGATTGGACACTGAAGCTTTCTTT
TRBD1 TRBJ2-2 NA TRBV4-2 CASSQARTGTGELFF TGTGCCAGCAGCCAAGCGAGGACAGGGACCGGGGAGCTGTTTTTT
NA TRBJ2-7 NA TRBV29-1 CSVGGNSYEQYF TGCAGCGTCGGCGGGAACTCCTACGAGCAGTACTTC
TRBD2 TRBJ2-1 NA TRBV9 CASSPRTSEYNEQFF TGTGCCAGCAGCCCCCGGACTAGCGAGTACAATGAGCAGTTCTTC
NA TRBJ1-1 medium-sized TRBV27 CASRVNTEAFF TGTGCCAGCCGGGTTAACACTGAAGCTTTCTTT
NA TRBJ1-1 NA TRBV7-2 CASSLALGGTEAFF TGTGCCAGCAGCTTAGCGCTCGGGGGCACTGAAGCTTTCTTT
TRBD2 TRBJ2-7 once TRBV6-5 CASRLAGGPYEQYF TGTGCCAGCAGACTAGCGGGAGGTCCCTACGAGCAGTACTTC
NA TRBJ2-7 few TRBV6-5 CASTKEAGEQYF TGTGCCAGCACCAAGGAAGCGGGCGAGCAGTACTTC
NA TRBJ2-5 once TRBV10-1 CASSEVSAEETQYF TGCGCCAGCAGTGAAGTCTCAGCGGAAGAGACCCAGTACTTC
TRBD1 TRBJ1-2 NA TRBV29-1 CSVWTGAASRYTF TGCAGCGTTTGGACAGGGGCTGCCTCGCGCTACACCTTC
TRBD2 TRBJ2-1 few TRBV15 CATSRDPGLVNEQFF TGTGCCACCAGCAGAGACCCGGGACTAGTTAATGAGCAGTTCTTC
TRBD1 TRBJ2-1 few TRBV7-2 CASSRGQGSYNEQFF TGTGCCAGCAGCCGTGGACAGGGCTCCTACAATGAGCAGTTCTTC
NA TRBJ2-1 NA TRBV30 CAWSAREEVPQFF TGTGCCTGGAGTGCTCGCGAGGAGGTACCACAGTTCTTC
TRBD1 TRBJ1-4 NA TRBV2 CASRSKFLDRVDNEKLFF TGTGCCAGCCGGAGCAAATTTCTCGACAGGGTCGATAATGAAAAACTGTTTTTT
NA TRBJ2-1 NA TRBV29-1 CSVEWRDWVYNEQFF TGCAGCGTTGAATGGCGGGACTGGGTCTACAATGAGCAGTTCTTC
NA TRBJ1-2 few TRBV29-1 CSVHTTGRNGYTF TGCAGCGTCCATACCACCGGGAGGAATGGCTACACCTTC
NA TRBJ1-6 NA TRBV4-1 CASSQGKGELYNSPLHF TGCGCCAGCAGCCAAGGAAAAGGGGAATTGTATAATTCACCCCTCCACTTT
NA TRBJ1-1 few TRBV29-1 CSVEEGDFGAFF TGCAGCGTTGAAGAGGGAGACTTCGGTGCTTTCTTT
NA TRBJ2-3 NA TRBV2 CASSESRVGGDTQYF TGTGCCAGCAGTGAGTCCAGGGTTGGTGGGGATACGCAGTATTTT
TRBD1 TRBJ2-5 NA TRBV5-1 CASTRQGDYETQYF TGCGCCAGCACGCGACAGGGTGATTACGAGACCCAGTACTTC
NA TRBJ1-3 NA TRBV30 CAWDQGGTHSGNTIYF TGTGCCTGGGATCAGGGAGGTACCCACTCTGGAAACACCATATATTTT
NA TRBJ2-7 few TRBV4-2 CASSQGAESLAYEQYF TGTGCCAGCAGCCAGGGGGCGGAGAGTCTCGCCTACGAGCAGTACTTC
NA TRBJ2-1 few TRBV9 CASSVGSGEQFF TGTGCCAGCAGCGTAGGAAGCGGGGAGCAGTTCTTC
NA TRBJ1-5 few TRBV2 CASRTESNQPQHF TGTGCCAGCAGGACGGAGAGCAATCAGCCCCAGCATTTT
TRBD1 TRBJ2-3 NA TRBV6-1 CASTGTATDTQYF TGTGCCAGTACCGGGACAGCCACAGATACGCAGTATTTT
NA TRBJ2-5 NA TRBV20-1 CSQAFQETQYF TGCAGTCAAGCGTTCCAAGAGACCCAGTACTTC
TRBD1 TRBJ2-3 NA TRBV7-6 CASSLEPTGAGTDTQYF TGTGCCAGCAGCTTAGAACCAACAGGGGCCGGCACAGATACGCAGTATTTT
NA TRBJ1-1 NA TRBV19 CASSFRGGTEAFF TGTGCCAGTAGTTTCAGGGGTGGCACTGAAGCTTTCTTT
NA TRBJ2-7 NA TRBV13 CASSLAGRVYEQYF TGTGCCAGCAGCTTAGCCGGGAGAGTTTACGAGCAGTACTTC